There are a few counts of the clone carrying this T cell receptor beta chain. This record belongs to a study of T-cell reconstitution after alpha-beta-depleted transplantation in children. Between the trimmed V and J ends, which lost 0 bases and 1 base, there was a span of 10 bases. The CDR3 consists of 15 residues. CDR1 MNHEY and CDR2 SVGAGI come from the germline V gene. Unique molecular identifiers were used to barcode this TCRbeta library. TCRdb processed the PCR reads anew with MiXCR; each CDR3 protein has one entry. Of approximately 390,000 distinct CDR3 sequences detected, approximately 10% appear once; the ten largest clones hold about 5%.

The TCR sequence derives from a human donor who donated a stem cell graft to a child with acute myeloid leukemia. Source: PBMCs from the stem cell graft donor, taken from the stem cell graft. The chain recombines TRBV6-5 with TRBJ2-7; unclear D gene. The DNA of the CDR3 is TGTGCCAGCAGTTACTCGATAGCAGGTTCCTACGAGCAGTACTTC. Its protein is CASSYSIAGSYEQYF.